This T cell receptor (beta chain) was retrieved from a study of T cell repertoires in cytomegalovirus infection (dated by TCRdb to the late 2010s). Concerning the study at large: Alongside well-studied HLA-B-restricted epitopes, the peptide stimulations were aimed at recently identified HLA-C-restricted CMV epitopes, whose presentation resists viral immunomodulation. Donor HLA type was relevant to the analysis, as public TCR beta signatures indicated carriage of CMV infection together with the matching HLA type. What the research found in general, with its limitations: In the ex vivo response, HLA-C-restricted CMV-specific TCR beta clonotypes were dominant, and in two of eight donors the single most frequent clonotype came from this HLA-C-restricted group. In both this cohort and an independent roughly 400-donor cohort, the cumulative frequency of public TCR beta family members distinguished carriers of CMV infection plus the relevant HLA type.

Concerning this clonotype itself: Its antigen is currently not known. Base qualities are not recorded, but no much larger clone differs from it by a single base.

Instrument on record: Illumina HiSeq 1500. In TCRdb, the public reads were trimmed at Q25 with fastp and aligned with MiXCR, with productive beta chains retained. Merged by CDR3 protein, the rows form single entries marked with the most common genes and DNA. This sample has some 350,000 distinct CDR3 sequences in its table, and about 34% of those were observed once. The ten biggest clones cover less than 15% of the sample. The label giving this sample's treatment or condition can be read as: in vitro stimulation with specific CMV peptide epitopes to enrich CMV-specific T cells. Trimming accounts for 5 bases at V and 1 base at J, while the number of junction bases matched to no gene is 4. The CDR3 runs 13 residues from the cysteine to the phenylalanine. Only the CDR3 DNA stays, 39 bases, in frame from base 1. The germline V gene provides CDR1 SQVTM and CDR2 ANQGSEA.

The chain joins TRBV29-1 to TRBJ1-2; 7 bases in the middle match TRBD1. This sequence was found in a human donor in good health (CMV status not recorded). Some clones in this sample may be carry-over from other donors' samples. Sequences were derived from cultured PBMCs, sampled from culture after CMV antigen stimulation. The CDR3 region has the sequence CSVQDRLNYGYTF. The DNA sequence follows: TGCAGCGTTCAGGACAGGCTTAACTATGGCTACACCTTC.